One and the same sample provided the 25 T cell receptor beta chains below, sequenced in a study of blood T cells in healthy people across ages. The second PCR ran roughly 6 to 11 cycles with a sample-barcoded 5' primer and J-beta primers. TCRdb called the 5' RACE reads again in MiXCR, with one record for every CDR3 protein. The sample comprises some 780,000 distinct CDR3 sequences, roughly 56% of which are singletons, and roughly 25% rests with the top ten. Sample: blood. The receptors derive from a man aged 40-49 years in good health.

The chain uses TRBV20-1 and TRBJ1-4; perhaps TRBD1 as D (5 bases). CDR3 length equals 15 residues. With 0 bases removed from V and 2 bases from J, the gap between germline ends came to 10 bases. Germline CDR1 and CDR2: DFQATT and SNEGSKA (reference sequence). The CDR3 spells CSARDLAGTNEKLFF. The CDR3 DNA is TGCAGTGCTAGAGACTTGGCAGGGACTAATGAAAAACTGTTTTTT.

Worth noting for this clonotype: The junction shows a germline mismatch at one end, possibly a read error. This chain uses TRBV5-1 with TRBJ2-3; D gene ambiguous. The CDR3 length is 13 residues. Germline loops: CDR1 SGHRS, CDR2 YFSETQ. The CDR3 DNA reads TGTGCCAGCAGCTTGGACCTCACAGATACGCAGTATTTT. Encoded protein: CASSLDLTDTQYF.

This sequence joins TRBV10-3 and TRBJ2-7, with D perhaps matching TRBD1 (6 bases). The last part of the DNA fits TRBJ2-1 better; the J call may be wrong. The germline V gene has CDR1 ENHRY and CDR2 SYGVKD. This CDR3 has 15 amino acids. For the CDR3, the DNA is TGTGCCATCACCGATCGACAGGTTGGGGTCGATGAGCAGTTCTTC. It specifies CAITDRQVGVDEQFF.

The CDR3 DNA is TGCAGTGCAAAGAGAGGCTCCCCCTACAATGAGCAGTTCTTC. Encoded protein: CSAKRGSPYNEQFF. This sequence joins TRBV20-1 and TRBJ2-1; D gene ambiguous. V lost 6 bases, J lost 2 bases, and 14 bases lay in between. CDR1 and CDR2 from the germline V gene are DFQATT and SNEGSKA (reference sequence). This CDR3 is 14 amino acids long.

The chain is built from TRBV18 and TRBJ2-3; 9 bases align to TRBD1. CDR1 is KGHSH and CDR2 is LQKENI in the germline V gene. Trimming cost V 3 bases and J 5 bases; bases outside gene matches: 12. The CDR3 extends over 17 amino acids. The CDR3 reads CASSPGTGKPSGDTQYF. CDR3 nucleotides: TGTGCCAGCTCACCCGGGACAGGGAAACCAAGTGGAGATACGCAGTATTTT.

This clonotype showed up just a few times. The chain joins TRBV11-3 to TRBJ2-1; tentative D call: TRBD2 (6 bases). CDR1 SGHNT and CDR2 YENEEA come from the germline V gene. V dropped 4 bases and J dropped 5 bases, with 12 bases sitting between them. This CDR3 region has 14 residues. The CDR3 sequence: CASSSRDSDNEQFF. CDR3 nucleotides: TGTGCCAGCAGCTCCCGGGACTCTGACAATGAGCAGTTCTTC. Looking up the rest from reference TRBV11-3 and TRBJ2-1 gives the full variable domain: EAGVVQSPRYKIIEKKQPVAFWCNPISGHNTLYWYLQNLGQGPELLIRYENEEAVDDSQLPKDRFSAERLKGVDSTLKIQPAELGDSAVYLCASSSRDSDNEQFFGPGTRLTVL.

This clonotype was detected a few times. The chain couples TRBV24-1 to TRBJ2-7, with TRBD2 matching 10 bases. Germline CDR1 reads KGHDR; CDR2 reads SFDVKD. The CDR3 covers 17 residues. V was clipped by 4 bases and J by 3 bases; unmatched bases: 11. The chain's CDR3 is CATSETVGTSVLYEQYF. The DNA for the CDR3 is TGTGCCACCAGTGAGACCGTCGGGACTAGCGTTCTCTACGAGCAGTACTTC.

The CDR3 loop reads CASSLWDSSTYGYTF. Here the CDR3 DNA reads TGTGCCAGCAGCCTCTGGGACAGTTCAACCTATGGCTACACCTTC. The J gene is TRBJ1-2, the V gene TRBV3-1; 7 bases match TRBD1. The germline CDR1 and CDR2 sequences are LGHDT and YNNKEL (reference sequence). This CDR3 has 15 residues. The trim removed 4 bases at V and 4 bases at J, leaving 9 bases unmatched.

This clonotype was counted between two and nine times. The rearrangement links TRBV29-1 to TRBJ2-6, with D uncertain. The length of the CDR3 is 16 residues. Germline V CDR1 and CDR2: SQVTM, ANQGSEA. Trimming stripped 4 bases from V and 3 bases from J, with 16 bases between. CDR3 nucleotides: TGCAGCGTTGTTGTTTCTGGGTTAAGTGGGGCCAACGTCCTGACTTTC. It translates to CSVVVSGLSGANVLTF.

This sequence joins TRBV10-3 and TRBJ2-1, with 7 bases lining up with TRBD2. The length of the CDR3 is 16 residues. Per germline, CDR1 ENHRY and CDR2 SYGVKD. Trimming cost V 6 bases and J 4 bases; bases outside gene matches: 12. CDR3 sequence reads: CAISRTSGAQYNEQFF. The CDR3, as DNA: TGTGCCATCAGCCGGACTAGTGGGGCCCAATACAATGAGCAGTTCTTC.

This rearrangement joins TRBV7-8 to TRBJ2-1, with D uncertain. Germline CDR1 is SGHVS and CDR2 is FQNEAQ. CDR3 length: 14 residues. V lost 5 bases to trimming and J lost 6 bases, with 14 bases between them. CDR3 nucleotides: TGTGCCAGCAGCCCTGTGCGCGGCCCCAATGAGCAGTTCTTC. As protein: CASSPVRGPNEQFF.

The chain couples TRBV6-5 to TRBJ2-5, with D unresolved. CDR3 size: 13 residues. CDR1 and CDR2 (germline): MNHEY, SVGAGI. Trimming shortened V by 2 bases and J by 5 bases, and 9 bases separated the two germline ends. The CDR3 DNA is TGTGCCAGCAGTTACGGGGTACTGGAGACCCAGTACTTC. It specifies CASSYGVLETQYF.

The gene calls are TRBV5-1 and TRBJ2-7; D is possibly TRBD2 (6 bases). This CDR3 is 15 amino acids long. V lost 0 bases to trimming and J lost 2 bases, with 12 bases between them. Per the germline V gene, CDR1 is SGHRS and CDR2 is YFSETQ. CDR3 nucleotides: TGCGCCAGCAGCTTGGAACCTGGCGGGGCCTACGAGCAGTACTTC. This gives the protein CASSLEPGGAYEQYF.

The rearrangement uses TRBV4-2 and TRBJ2-7; D is perhaps TRBD1 or TRBD2 (5 bases each). This CDR3 comprises 18 residues. Trimming removed 1 base from V and 1 base from J, with 20 bases in between. CDR1 is LGHNA, CDR2 YNFKEQ, per germline. The CDR3 nucleotides are TGTGCCAGCAGCCAAGGTGGATTTACGGGGCCAGATTCCTACGAGCAGTACTTC. Its translation is CASSQGGFTGPDSYEQYF.

The chain employs TRBV6-5 and TRBJ1-2; D ambiguous. Germline CDR1 reads MNHEY; CDR2 reads SVGAGI. The CDR3 runs to 13 residues. V lost 2 bases, J lost 3 bases, and 7 bases lay in between. This chain's CDR3 is CASSYKGHYGYTF. CDR3 DNA: TGTGCCAGCAGTTACAAGGGTCACTATGGCTACACCTTC.

This clonotype has just a few counts. In DNA, the CDR3 is TGTGCCAGCAGTTTGTACGGACAGGGCGGCAGCACAGATACGCAGTATTTT. Its protein is CASSLYGQGGSTDTQYF. J is TRBJ2-3 and V is TRBV27; 8 bases match TRBD1. Germline V lookup: CDR1 MNHEY, CDR2 SMNVEV (reference sequence). This CDR3 has 17 amino acids. The V and J ends lost 3 bases and 0 bases, in that order; junction bases with no gene match: 8.

This clonotype was detected only a few times. This chain uses TRBV29-1 with TRBJ2-1; D gene unclear. The germline gives CDR1 SQVTM, CDR2 ANQGSEA. This CDR3 is 13 amino acids long. V lost 7 bases, J lost 1 base, and 11 bases lay in between. The CDR3 DNA sequence: TGCAGCGCCCAGACTGTATCCTACAATGAGCAGTTCTTC. It is translated as CSAQTVSYNEQFF.

V usage is TRBV7-9 and J usage is TRBJ2-3; D is perhaps TRBD2 (5 bases). Per the germline V gene, CDR1 is SEHNR and CDR2 is FQNEAQ (reference sequence). The CDR3 totals 15 residues. V was clipped by 6 bases and J by 0 bases, with 13 bases between them. The CDR3 loop is CASSSRGSSTDTQYF. The DNA of the CDR3 is TGTGCCAGCAGTTCCCGCGGGTCCAGCACAGATACGCAGTATTTT.

The V and J genes are TRBV15 and TRBJ2-5; TRBD1 aligns across 7 bases. Germline CDR1 LNHNV, CDR2 YYDKDF (reference sequence). CDR3 length equals 16 residues. After removal of 4 bases from V and 5 bases from J, the junction contained 13 bases not matched to a gene. CDR3 in DNA: TGTGCCACCAGCACCTCCCGTGACAGGGTCGGTGAGACCCAGTACTTC. It encodes CATSTSRDRVGETQYF.

In this sample, this clonotype turned up a few times. This chain links TRBV5-1 with TRBJ2-3, with D perhaps matching TRBD1 (6 bases). The ends were cut back, 4 bases at V and 6 bases at J, with 18 bases in the middle. Germline CDR1 and CDR2: SGHRS and YFSETQ. The CDR3 runs to 15 residues. CDR3 residues: CASSAPQGIGDTQYF. CDR3 bases: TGCGCCAGCAGCGCACCCCAGGGGATAGGGGATACGCAGTATTTT.

This clonotype was counted a few times. This chain uses TRBV15 with TRBJ2-6; D gene uncertain. This CDR3 is built from 16 residues. Germline V gene sequence: CDR1 LNHNV, CDR2 YYDKDF (reference sequence). Trimming took 0 bases from V and 0 from J, leaving 6 bases between them. The CDR3 nucleotides are TGTGCCACCAGCAGAGATCTTAGCTCTGGGGCCAACGTCCTGACTTTC. Translated, it gives CATSRDLSSGANVLTF. Supplemented by reference TRBV15 and TRBJ2-6, the full variable domain reads DAMVIQNPRYQVTQFGKPVTLSCSQTLNHNVMYWYQQKSSQAPKLLFHYYDKDFNNEADTPDNFQSRRPNTSFCFLDIRSPGLGDTAMYLCATSRDLSSGANVLTFGAGSRLTVL.

The V call is TRBV27, the J call TRBJ1-2, with D maybe TRBD1 (6 bases). Per the germline V gene, CDR1 is MNHEY and CDR2 is SMNVEV (reference sequence). V was shortened by 7 bases and J by 5 bases, with 14 bases between the two germline ends. The CDR3 consists of 13 residues. In DNA form, the CDR3 reads TGTGCCAGCACTCCGGGACAATCATATGGCTACACCTTC. Its translation is CASTPGQSYGYTF.

This clonotype was detected only a few times. V usage is TRBV10-3 and J usage is TRBJ2-3; 7 nucleotides line up with TRBD2. CDR3 length equals 14 residues. V was clipped by 7 bases and J by 0 bases; unmatched bases: 4. Germline V gene lookup returns CDR1 ENHRY and CDR2 SYGVKD. The CDR3 protein is CAITGGRSTDTQYF. The CDR3 DNA follows: TGTGCCATCACTGGCGGGAGAAGCACAGATACGCAGTATTTT.

This chain uses TRBV24-1 with TRBJ2-1; the D is unclear. This CDR3 spans 13 amino acids. CDR1 and CDR2 (germline): KGHDR, SFDVKD. Trimming took 7 bases from V and 8 from J, leaving 14 bases between them. The CDR3 loop is CATSARESHEQFF. CDR3 DNA sequence: TGTGCCACCAGCGCCCGCGAGTCCCATGAGCAGTTCTTC.

The CDR3 DNA reads TGCGCCAGCAGCCAGGGAACTAGCGGGAGTGTTGATGAGCAGTTCTTC. Amino acid sequence: CASSQGTSGSVDEQFF. V gene TRBV5-1 combines with J gene TRBJ2-1; 11 positions agree with TRBD2. Germline V gene data show CDR1 as SGHRS and CDR2 as YFSETQ. The CDR3 extends over 16 amino acids. V was pared by 4 bases and J by 8 bases, with 11 bases of the junction left unmatched.